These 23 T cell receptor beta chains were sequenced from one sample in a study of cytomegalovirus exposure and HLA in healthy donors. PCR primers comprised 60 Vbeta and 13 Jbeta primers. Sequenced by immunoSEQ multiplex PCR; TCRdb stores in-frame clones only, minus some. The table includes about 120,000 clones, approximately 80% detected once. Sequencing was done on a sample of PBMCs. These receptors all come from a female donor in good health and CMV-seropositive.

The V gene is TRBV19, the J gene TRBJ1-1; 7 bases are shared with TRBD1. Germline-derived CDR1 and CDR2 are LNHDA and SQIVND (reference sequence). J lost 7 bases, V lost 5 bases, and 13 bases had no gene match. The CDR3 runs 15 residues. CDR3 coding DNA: TGTGCCAGTAGTGGGGCCCCCACAGGGGATGGTGAAGCTTTCTTT. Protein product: CASSGAPTGDGEAFF.

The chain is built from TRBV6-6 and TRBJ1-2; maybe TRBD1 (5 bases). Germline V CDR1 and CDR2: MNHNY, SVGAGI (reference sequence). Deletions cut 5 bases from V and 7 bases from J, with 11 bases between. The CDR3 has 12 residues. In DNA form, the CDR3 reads TGTGCCAGCAGTCCAGGGATGGTTGGCTACACCTTC. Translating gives CASSPGMVGYTF.

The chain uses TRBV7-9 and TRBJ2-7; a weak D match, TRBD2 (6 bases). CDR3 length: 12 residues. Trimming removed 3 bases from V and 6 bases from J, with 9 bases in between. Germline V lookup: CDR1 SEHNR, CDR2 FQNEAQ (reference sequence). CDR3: CASSLSGGEQYF. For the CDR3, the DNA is TGTGCCAGCAGCTTGTCCGGGGGCGAGCAGTACTTC.

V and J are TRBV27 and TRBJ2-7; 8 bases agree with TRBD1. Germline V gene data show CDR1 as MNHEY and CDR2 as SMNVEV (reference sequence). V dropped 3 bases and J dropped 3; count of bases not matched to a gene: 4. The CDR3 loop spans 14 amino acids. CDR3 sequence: CASSFRTGYYEQYF. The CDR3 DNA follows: TGTGCCAGCAGTTTTCGGACAGGGTACTACGAGCAGTACTTC.

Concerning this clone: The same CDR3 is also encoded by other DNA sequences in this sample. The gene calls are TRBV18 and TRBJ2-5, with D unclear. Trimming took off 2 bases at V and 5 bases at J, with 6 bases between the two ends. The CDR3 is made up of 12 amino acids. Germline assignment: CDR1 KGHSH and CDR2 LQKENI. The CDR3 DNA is TGTGCCAGCTCACCATCAGGCGAGACCCAGTACTTC. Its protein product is CASSPSGETQYF.

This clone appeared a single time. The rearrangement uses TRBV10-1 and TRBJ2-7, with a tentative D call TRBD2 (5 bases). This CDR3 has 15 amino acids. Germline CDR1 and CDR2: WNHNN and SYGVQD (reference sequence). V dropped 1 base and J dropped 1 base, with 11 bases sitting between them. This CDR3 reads CASSEYRGSSYEQYF. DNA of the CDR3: TGCGCCAGCAGTGAGTATCGGGGTTCTTCCTACGAGCAGTACTTC.

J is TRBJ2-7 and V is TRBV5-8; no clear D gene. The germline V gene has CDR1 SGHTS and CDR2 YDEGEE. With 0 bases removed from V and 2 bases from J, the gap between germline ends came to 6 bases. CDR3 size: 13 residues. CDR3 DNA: TGTGCCAGCAGCTTGGCACAGACCTACGAGCAGTACTTC. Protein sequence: CASSLAQTYEQYF.

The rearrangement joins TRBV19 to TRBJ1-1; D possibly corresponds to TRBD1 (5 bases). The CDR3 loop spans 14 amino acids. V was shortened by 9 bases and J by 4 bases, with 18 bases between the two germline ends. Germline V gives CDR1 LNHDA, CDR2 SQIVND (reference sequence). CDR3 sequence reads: CASQPIAGRTEAFF. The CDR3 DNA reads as TGTGCCAGCCAGCCCATTGCGGGGCGCACTGAAGCTTTCTTT.

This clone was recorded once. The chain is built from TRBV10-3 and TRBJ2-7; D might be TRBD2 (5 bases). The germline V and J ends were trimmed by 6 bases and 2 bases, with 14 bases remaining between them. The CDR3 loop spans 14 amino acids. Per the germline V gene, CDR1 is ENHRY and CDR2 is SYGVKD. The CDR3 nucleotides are TGTGCCATCAGGGGGTCGGACTTTGCCTACGAGCAGTACTTC. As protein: CAIRGSDFAYEQYF.

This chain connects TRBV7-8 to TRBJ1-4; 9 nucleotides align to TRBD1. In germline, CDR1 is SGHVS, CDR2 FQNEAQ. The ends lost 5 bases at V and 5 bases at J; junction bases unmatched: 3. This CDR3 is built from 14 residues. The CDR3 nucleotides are TGTGCCAGCAGCACCGGGACAGGGAATGAAAAACTGTTTTTT. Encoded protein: CASSTGTGNEKLFF.

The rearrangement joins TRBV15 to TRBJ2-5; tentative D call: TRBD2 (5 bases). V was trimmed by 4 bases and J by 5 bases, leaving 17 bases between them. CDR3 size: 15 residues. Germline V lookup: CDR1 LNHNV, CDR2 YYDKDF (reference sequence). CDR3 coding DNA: TGTGCCACCAGCACCGCAGGTCGGGGTGTCGAGACCCAGTACTTC. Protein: CATSTAGRGVETQYF.

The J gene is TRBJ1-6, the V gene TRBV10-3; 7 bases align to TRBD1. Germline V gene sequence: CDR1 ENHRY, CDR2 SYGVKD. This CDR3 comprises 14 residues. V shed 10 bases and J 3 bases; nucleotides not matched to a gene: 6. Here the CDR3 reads CATTGTDYNSPLHF. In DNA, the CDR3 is TGTGCCACCACCGGGACAGACTATAATTCACCCCTCCACTTT.

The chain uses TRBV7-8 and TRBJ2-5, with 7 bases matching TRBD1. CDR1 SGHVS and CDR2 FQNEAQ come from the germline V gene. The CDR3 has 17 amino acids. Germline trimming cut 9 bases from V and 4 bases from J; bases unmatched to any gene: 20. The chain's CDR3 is CASRRSYRDSSGETQYF. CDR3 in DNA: TGTGCCAGTCGTAGATCGTATCGGGACAGCTCCGGAGAGACCCAGTACTTC.

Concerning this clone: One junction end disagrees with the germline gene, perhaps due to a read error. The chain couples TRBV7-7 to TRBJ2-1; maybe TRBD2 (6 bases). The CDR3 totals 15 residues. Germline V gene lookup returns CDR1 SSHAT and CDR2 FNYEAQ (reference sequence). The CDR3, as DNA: TGTGCTAGCAGCTTAGGCGGGGTCCCGAGCAATGAGCAGTTCTTC. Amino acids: CASSLGGVPSNEQFF.

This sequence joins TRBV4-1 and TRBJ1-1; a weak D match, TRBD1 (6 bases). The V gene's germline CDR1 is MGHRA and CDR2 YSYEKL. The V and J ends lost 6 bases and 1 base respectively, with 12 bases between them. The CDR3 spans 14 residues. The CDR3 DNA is TGCGCCAGCAGGCTCGGACAGCCGAACACTGAAGCTTTCTTT. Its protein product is CASRLGQPNTEAFF.

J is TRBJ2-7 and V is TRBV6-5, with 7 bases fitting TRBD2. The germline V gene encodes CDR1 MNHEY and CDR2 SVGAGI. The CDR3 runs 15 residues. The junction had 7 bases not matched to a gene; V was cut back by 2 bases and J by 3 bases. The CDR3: CASSYGGLGSYEQYF. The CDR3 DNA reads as TGTGCCAGCAGTTACGGAGGACTAGGAAGCTACGAGCAGTACTTC.

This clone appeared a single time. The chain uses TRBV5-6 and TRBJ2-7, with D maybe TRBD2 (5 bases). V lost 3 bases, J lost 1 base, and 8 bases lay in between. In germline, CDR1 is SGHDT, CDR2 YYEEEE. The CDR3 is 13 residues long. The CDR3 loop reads CASSYGVSYEQYF. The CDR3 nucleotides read TGTGCCAGCAGCTACGGGGTTTCCTACGAGCAGTACTTC.

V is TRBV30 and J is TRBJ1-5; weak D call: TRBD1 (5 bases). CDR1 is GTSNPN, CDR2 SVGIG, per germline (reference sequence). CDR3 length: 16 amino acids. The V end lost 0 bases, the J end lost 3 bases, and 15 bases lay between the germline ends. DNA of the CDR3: TGTGCCTGGAGTGTAACGGGCACAGGAGTCAATCAGCCCCAGCATTTT. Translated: CAWSVTGTGVNQPQHF.

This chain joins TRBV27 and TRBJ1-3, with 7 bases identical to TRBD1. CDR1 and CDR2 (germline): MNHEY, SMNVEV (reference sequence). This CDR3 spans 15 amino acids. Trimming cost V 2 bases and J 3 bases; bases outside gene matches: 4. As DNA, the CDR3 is TGTGCCAGCAGTTTACGGACAGGTTATGGAAACACCATATATTTT. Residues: CASSLRTGYGNTIYF.

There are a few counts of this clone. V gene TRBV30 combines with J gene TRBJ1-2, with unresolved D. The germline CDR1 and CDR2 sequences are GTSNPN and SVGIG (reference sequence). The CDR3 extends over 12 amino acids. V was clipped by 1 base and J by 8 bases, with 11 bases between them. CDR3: CAWSDTDGGYTF. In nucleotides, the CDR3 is TGTGCCTGGAGTGATACCGATGGCGGCTACACCTTC.

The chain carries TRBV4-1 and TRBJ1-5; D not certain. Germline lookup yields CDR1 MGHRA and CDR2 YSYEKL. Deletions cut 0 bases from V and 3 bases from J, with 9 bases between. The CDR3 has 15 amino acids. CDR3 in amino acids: CASSQDRGFNQPQHF. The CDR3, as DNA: TGCGCCAGCAGCCAAGACCGGGGTTTCAATCAGCCCCAGCATTTT.

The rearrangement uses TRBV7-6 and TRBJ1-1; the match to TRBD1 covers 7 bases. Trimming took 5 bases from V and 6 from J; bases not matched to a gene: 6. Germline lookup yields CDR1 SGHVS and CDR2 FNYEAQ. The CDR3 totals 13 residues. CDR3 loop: CASSTQGGAEAFF. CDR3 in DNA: TGTGCCAGCAGCACCCAGGGGGGAGCTGAAGCTTTCTTT.

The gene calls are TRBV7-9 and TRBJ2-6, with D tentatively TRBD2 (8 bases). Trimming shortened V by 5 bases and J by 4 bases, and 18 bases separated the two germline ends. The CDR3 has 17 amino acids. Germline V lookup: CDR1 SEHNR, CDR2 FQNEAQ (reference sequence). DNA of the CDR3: TGTGCCAGCAGCACTAGCGGAAGGGGGCGCGGGGCCAACGTCCTGACTTTC. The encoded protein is CASSTSGRGRGANVLTF.